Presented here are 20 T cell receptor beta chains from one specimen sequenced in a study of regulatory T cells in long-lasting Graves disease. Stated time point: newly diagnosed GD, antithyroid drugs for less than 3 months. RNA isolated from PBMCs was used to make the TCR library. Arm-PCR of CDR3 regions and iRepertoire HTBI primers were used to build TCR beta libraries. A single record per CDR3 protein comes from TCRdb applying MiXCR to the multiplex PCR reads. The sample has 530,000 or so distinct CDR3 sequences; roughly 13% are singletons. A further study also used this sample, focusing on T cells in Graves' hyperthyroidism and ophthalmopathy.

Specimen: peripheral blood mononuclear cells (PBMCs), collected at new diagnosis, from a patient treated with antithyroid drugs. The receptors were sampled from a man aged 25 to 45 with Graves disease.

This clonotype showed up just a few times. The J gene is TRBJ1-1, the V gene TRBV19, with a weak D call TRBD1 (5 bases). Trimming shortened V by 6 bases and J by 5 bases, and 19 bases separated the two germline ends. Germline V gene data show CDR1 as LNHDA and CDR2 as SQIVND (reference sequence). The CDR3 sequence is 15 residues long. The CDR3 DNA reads TGTGCCAGTAGGGGGGGGTGGGGAGACAGTACTGAAGCTTTCTTT. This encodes CASRGGWGDSTEAFF. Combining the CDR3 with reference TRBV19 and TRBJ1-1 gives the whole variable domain DGGITQSPKYLFRKEGQNVTLSCEQNLNHDAMYWYRQDPGQGLRLIYYSQIVNDFQKGDIAEGYSVSREKKESFPLTVTSAQKNPTAFYLCASRGGWGDSTEAFFGQGTRLTVV.

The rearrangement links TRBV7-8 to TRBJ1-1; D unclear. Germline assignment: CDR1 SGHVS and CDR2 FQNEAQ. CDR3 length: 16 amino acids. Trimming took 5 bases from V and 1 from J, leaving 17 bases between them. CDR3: CASSLRQEGRNTEAFF. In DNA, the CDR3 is TGTGCCAGCAGCCTGCGTCAGGAGGGTCGGAACACTGAAGCTTTCTTT. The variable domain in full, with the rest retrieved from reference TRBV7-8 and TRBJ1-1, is GAGVSQSPRYKVAKRGQDVALRCDPISGHVSLFWYQQALGQGPEFLTYFQNEAQLDKSGLPSDRFFAERPEGSVSTLKIQRTQQEDSAVYLCASSLRQEGRNTEAFFGQGTRLTVV.

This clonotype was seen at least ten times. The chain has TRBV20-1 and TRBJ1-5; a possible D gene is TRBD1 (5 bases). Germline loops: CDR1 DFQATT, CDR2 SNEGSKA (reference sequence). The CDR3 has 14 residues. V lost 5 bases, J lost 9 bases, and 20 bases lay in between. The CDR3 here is CSAGDRSRTGPQHF. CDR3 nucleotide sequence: TGCAGTGCTGGGGACCGATCACGAACTGGGCCCCAGCATTTT.

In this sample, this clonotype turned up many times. As DNA, the CDR3 is TGTGCCAGCAGTTTAGGGCCCGGGGTAGGGTCCCAGCATTTT. Protein product: CASSLGPGVGSQHF. The chain uses TRBV12-3 or TRBV12-4 and TRBJ1-5; D gene unclear. The CDR3 has 14 amino acids. V was shortened by 1 base and J by 11 bases, with 15 bases between the two germline ends.

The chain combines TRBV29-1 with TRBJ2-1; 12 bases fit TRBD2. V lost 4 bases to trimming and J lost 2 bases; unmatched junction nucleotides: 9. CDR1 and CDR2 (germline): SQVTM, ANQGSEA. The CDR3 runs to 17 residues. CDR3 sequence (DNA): TGCAGCGTTGTCGGACTAGCGGGAAGAGGTACCTACAATGAGCAGTTCTTC. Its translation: CSVVGLAGRGTYNEQFF.

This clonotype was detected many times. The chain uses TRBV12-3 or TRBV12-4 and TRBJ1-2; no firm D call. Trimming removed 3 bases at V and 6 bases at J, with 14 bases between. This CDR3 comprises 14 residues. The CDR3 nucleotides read TGTGCCAGCAGTTTCGAAGGGTTGTGGGATGGCTACACCTTC. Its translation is CASSFEGLWDGYTF.

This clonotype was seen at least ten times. CDR3 nucleotide sequence: TGTGCCAGCTGGGCGGGAGAGTTTCATTCTGAGCAGTTCTTC. Translation: CASWAGEFHSEQFF. The genes are TRBV27 and TRBJ2-1, with 7 bases lining up with TRBD2. Germline CDR1 is MNHEY and CDR2 is SMNVEV (reference sequence). J lost 9 bases, V lost 8 bases, and 13 bases had no gene match. This CDR3 has 14 residues.

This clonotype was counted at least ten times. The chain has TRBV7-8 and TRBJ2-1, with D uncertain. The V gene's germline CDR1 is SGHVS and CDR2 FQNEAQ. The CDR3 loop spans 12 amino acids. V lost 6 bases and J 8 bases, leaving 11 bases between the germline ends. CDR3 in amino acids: CASSPFRDEQFF. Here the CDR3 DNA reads TGTGCCAGCAGTCCTTTTCGAGATGAGCAGTTCTTC. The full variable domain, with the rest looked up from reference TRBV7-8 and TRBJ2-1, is GAGVSQSPRYKVAKRGQDVALRCDPISGHVSLFWYQQALGQGPEFLTYFQNEAQLDKSGLPSDRFFAERPEGSVSTLKIQRTQQEDSAVYLCASSPFRDEQFFGPGTRLTVL.

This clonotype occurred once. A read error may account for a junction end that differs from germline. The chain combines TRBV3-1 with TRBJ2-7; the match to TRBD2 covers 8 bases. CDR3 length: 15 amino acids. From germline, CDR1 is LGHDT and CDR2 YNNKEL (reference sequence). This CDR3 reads CASRHSGTSNYGQYF. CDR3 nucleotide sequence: TGTGCCAGCAGGCATTCCGGGACTAGTAACTACGGGCAGTACTTC.

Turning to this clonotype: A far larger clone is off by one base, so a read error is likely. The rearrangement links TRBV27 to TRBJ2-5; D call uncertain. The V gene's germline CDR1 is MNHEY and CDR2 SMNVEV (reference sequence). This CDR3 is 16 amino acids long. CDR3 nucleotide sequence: TGTGCCAGCAGTATATCTACGGGCGGCTATCAAGAGACCCAGTACTTC. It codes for CASSISTGGYQETQYF.

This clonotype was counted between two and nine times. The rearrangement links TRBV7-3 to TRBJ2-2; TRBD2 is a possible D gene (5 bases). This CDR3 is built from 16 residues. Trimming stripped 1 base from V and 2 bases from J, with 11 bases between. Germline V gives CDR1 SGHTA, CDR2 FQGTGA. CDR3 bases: TGTGCCAGCAGCTTAATGAGCCTAGCCAACACCGGGGAGCTGTTTTTT. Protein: CASSLMSLANTGELFF.

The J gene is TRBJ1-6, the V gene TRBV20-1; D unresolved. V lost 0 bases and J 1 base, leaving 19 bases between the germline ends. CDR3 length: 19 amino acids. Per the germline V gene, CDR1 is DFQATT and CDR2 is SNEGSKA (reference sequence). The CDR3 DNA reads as TGCAGTGCTAGAGATTACCGGGAAAGTTTTATATCCTATAATTCACCCCTCCACTTT. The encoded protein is CSARDYRESFISYNSPLHF.

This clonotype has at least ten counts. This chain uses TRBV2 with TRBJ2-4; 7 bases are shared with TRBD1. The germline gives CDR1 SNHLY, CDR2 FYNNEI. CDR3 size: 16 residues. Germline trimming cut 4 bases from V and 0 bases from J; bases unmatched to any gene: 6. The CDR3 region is CASSGQGLLAKNIQYF. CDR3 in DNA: TGTGCCAGCAGTGGACAGGGTCTACTAGCCAAAAACATTCAGTACTTC.

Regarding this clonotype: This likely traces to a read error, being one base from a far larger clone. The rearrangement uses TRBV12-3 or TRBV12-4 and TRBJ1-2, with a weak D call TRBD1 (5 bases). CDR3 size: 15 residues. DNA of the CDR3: TGTGCCAGCAGTGAATCAACGGGGAGGGACTATGGCTACGCCTTC. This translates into CASSESTGRDYGYAF.

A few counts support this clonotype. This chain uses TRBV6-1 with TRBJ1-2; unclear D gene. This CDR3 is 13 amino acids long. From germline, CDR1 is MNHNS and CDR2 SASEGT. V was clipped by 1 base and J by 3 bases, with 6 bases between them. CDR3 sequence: CASSEDGHYGYTF. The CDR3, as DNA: TGTGCCAGCAGTGAAGACGGGCACTATGGCTACACCTTC.

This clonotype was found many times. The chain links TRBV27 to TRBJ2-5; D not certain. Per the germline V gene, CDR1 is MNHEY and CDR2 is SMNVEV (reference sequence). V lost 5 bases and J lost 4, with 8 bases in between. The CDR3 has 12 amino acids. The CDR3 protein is CASSGPGETQYF. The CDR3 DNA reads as TGTGCCAGCAGTGGCCCGGGAGAGACCCAGTACTTC.

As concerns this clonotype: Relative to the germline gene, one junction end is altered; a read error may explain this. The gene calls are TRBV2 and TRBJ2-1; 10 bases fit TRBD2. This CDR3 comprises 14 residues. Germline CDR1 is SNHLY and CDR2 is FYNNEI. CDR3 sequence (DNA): TGTGCCAGCAAGGGACTAGCGACCTACGATGAGCAGTTCTTC. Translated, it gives CASKGLATYDEQFF. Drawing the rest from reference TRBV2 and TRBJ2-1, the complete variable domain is EPEVTQTPSHQVTQMGQEVILRCVPISNHLYFYWYRQILGQKVEFLVSFYNNEISEKSEIFDDQFSVERPDGSNFTLKIRSTKLEDSAMYFCASKGLATYDEQFFGPGTRLTVL.

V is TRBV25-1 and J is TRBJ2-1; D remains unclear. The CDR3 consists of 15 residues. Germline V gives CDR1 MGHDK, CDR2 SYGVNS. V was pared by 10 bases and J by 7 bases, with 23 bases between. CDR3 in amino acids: CATLPAPRLRNEQFF. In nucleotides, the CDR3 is TGTGCCACCCTACCCGCTCCCCGCCTTAGGAATGAGCAGTTCTTC.

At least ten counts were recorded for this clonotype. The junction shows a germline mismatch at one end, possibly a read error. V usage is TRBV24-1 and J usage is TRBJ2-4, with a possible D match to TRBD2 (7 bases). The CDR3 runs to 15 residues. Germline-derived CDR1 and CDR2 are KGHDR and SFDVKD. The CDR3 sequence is CATSESPGGPTRRFF. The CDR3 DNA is TGTGCCACCAGTGAGTCCCCGGGGGGCCCGACCCGCCGGTTCTTC.

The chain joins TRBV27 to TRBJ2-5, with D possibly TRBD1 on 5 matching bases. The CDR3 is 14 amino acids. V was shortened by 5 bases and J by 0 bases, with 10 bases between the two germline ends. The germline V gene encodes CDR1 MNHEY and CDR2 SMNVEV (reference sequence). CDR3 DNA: TGTGCCAGCAGTCAGGACAAGTACCAAGAGACCCAGTACTTC. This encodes CASSQDKYQETQYF.